The 14 T cell receptor beta chains given below trace back to one sample, sequenced in a study of OX40 agonist ivuxolimab in advanced cancers. TCRdb's table, derived via immunoSEQ multiplex PCR, lists solely in-frame clones and lacks some. This sample carries 45,000 to 55,000 clones, 81% of them seen once, and the ten largest clones take about 6.4%. The starting material was CD4+ or CD8+ T cells sorted from blood, obtained in a trial of the OX40 agonist ivuxolimab. The receptors were sampled from an adult with an advanced solid tumor such as melanoma, head and neck, liver or kidney cancer.

The J gene is TRBJ2-3, the V gene TRBV7-9; 9 bases agree with TRBD2. The CDR3 extends over 16 amino acids. With 2 bases clipped from V and 5 bases from J, the junction kept 8 bases outside the gene matches. Germline values: CDR1 SEHNR, CDR2 FQNEAQ (reference sequence). This CDR3 reads CASSLPAGGPEDTQYF. DNA for the CDR3: TGTGCCAGCAGCTTACCGGCGGGGGGGCCGGAAGATACGCAGTATTTT.

This chain uses TRBV4-1 with TRBJ1-2; D unclear. V gave up 3 bases and J gave up 1 base, with 3 bases separating them. The CDR3 covers 12 residues. Per the germline V gene, CDR1 is MGHRA and CDR2 is YSYEKL. The CDR3 nucleotides are TGCGCCAGCAGCCAGAATAACTATGGCTACACCTTC. Protein: CASSQNNYGYTF.

This clone was counted a single time. This rearrangement joins TRBV7-6 to TRBJ1-1, with a possible D match to TRBD1 (5 bases). The V end lost 5 bases, the J end lost 1 base, and 14 bases lay between the germline ends. Per the germline V gene, CDR1 is SGHVS and CDR2 is FNYEAQ. The CDR3 consists of 15 residues. The CDR3 region has the DNA TGTGCCAGCAGCCCTAGTTTCGGGGGGAACACTGAAGCTTTCTTT. Protein sequence: CASSPSFGGNTEAFF.

The chain joins TRBV27 to TRBJ1-4; D perhaps matches TRBD1 (6 bases). With 6 bases removed from V and 8 bases from J, the gap between germline ends came to 19 bases. CDR1 and CDR2 (germline): MNHEY, SMNVEV (reference sequence). The CDR3 is 15 amino acids. CDR3 in amino acids: CASRMRGGPREKLFF. CDR3 nucleotides: TGTGCCAGCAGGATGAGGGGGGGTCCGAGGGAAAAACTGTTTTTT.

J is TRBJ2-3 and V is TRBV7-2, with D tentatively TRBD2 (7 bases). The V end was cut by 5 bases, the J end by 5 bases, with 14 bases between. This CDR3 contains 14 residues. Per germline, CDR1 SGHTA and CDR2 FQGNSA. DNA of the CDR3: TGTGCCAGCAGCCTCCTGGGAGGGGGAGATACGCAGTATTTT. Its translation: CASSLLGGGDTQYF.

This clone came up a few times. This chain uses TRBV27 with TRBJ2-2; D uncertain. Trimming took 3 bases from V and 4 from J, leaving 6 bases between them. This CDR3 is 13 amino acids long. The germline V gene has CDR1 MNHEY and CDR2 SMNVEV (reference sequence). CDR3 nucleotide sequence: TGTGCCAGCAGTTTGAAGGTCACCGGGGAGCTGTTTTTT. This translates into CASSLKVTGELFF.

The chain employs TRBV7-2 and TRBJ1-2; 9 bases map to TRBD1. With 5 bases clipped from V and 5 bases from J, the junction kept 6 bases outside the gene matches. CDR3 size: 14 residues. Germline CDR1 reads SGHTA; CDR2 reads FQGNSA. The DNA for the CDR3 is TGTACCAGCAGCCCCCGGACAGGGGAATATGGCTACACCTTC. Its protein is CTSSPRTGEYGYTF.

The chain employs TRBV9 and TRBJ2-3; D is perhaps TRBD1 (6 bases). The CDR3 loop spans 15 amino acids. Germline-derived CDR1 and CDR2 are SGDLS and YYNGEE. V lost 4 bases and J lost 3, with 15 bases in between. CDR3 sequence reads: CASSTRDTTTDTQYF. CDR3 nucleotides: TGTGCCAGCAGCACCCGGGACACGACTACAGATACGCAGTATTTT.

The V gene is TRBV7-9, the J gene TRBJ1-4; a weak D match, TRBD1 (6 bases). V shed 8 bases and J shed 8 bases, with 18 bases lying between them. Germline-derived CDR1 and CDR2 are SEHNR and FQNEAQ (reference sequence). This CDR3 spans 14 amino acids. CDR3 protein: CASRKGVSGEKLFF. CDR3 coding DNA: TGTGCCAGCCGTAAGGGGGTCAGCGGCGAAAAACTGTTTTTT.

This clone turned up a few times. The chain couples TRBV28 to TRBJ1-5, with D perhaps matching TRBD1 (5 bases). Trimming removed 6 bases at V and 4 bases at J, with 16 bases between. In germline, CDR1 is MDHEN, CDR2 SYDVKM. This CDR3 has 15 amino acids. The CDR3 loop reads CASSEGHYGNQPQHF. The CDR3 DNA reads as TGTGCCAGCAGCGAAGGACACTATGGGAATCAGCCCCAGCATTTT. Using reference TRBV28 and TRBJ1-5 for the parts outside the CDR3, the full variable domain is DVKVTQSSRYLVKRTGEKVFLECVQDMDHENMFWYRQDPGLGLRLIYFSYDVKMKEKGDIPEGYSVSREKKERFSLILESASTNQTSMYLCASSEGHYGNQPQHFGDGTRLSIL.

The chain uses TRBV9 and TRBJ2-2; possible D gene TRBD1, 5 bases. V was trimmed by 3 bases and J by 0 bases, leaving 12 bases between them. Looked up from germline, CDR1 is SGDLS and CDR2 is YYNGEE. This CDR3 has 16 amino acids. CDR3 amino acids: CASSGGVTTNTGELFF. DNA for the CDR3: TGTGCCAGCAGCGGGGGCGTCACCACGAACACCGGGGAGCTGTTTTTT.

The chain employs TRBV27 and TRBJ2-6; 11 bases align to TRBD1. The germline CDR1 and CDR2 sequences are MNHEY and SMNVEV (reference sequence). J lost 0 bases, V lost 3 bases, and 4 bases had no gene match. The CDR3 is 18 amino acids. The CDR3 loop is CASSLWTGGISGANVLTF. In DNA form, the CDR3 reads TGTGCCAGCAGTTTGTGGACAGGGGGCATCTCTGGGGCCAACGTCCTGACTTTC.

The chain joins TRBV6-5 to TRBJ2-1; D tentatively fits TRBD1 or TRBD2 (7 bases each). This CDR3 has 14 residues. The V end was cut by 10 bases, the J end by 0 bases, with 13 bases between. Germline CDR1 MNHEY, CDR2 SVGAGI. In DNA form, the CDR3 reads TGTGCCACCAGGGGGGGTAGCTCCTACAATGAGCAGTTCTTC. This encodes CATRGGSSYNEQFF.

The chain carries TRBV2 and TRBJ2-3; D not certain. The length of the CDR3 is 14 residues. The V gene's germline CDR1 is SNHLY and CDR2 FYNNEI. V lost 3 bases and J lost 5, with 12 bases in between. The CDR3 nucleotides are TGTGCCAGCAGTGATCCAGCGACCCGAGATACGCAGTATTTT. Translating gives CASSDPATRDTQYF.